These 2 T cell receptor beta chains were sequenced from one sample in a study of post-analysis software for immune sequencing data. Unique-molecular-identifier-tagged TCR beta cDNA libraries were used. Via MiXCR, TCRdb re-called the PCR reads, giving one row per CDR3 protein. Among about 160,000 distinct CDR3 sequences listed, around 36% were seen once. The input for sequencing was blood, taken after autologous hematopoietic stem cell transplantation. The receptors derive from a girl aged 10-17 years with multiple sclerosis.

The CDR3 loop is CSARGRGGVKSDTQYF. CDR3 DNA sequence: TGCAGTGCTAGAGGGAGAGGAGGGGTTAAGTCAGATACGCAGTATTTT. This sequence joins TRBV20-1 and TRBJ2-3; tentative D call: TRBD2 (6 bases). V lost 1 base and J 4 bases, leaving 18 bases between the germline ends. The CDR3 is 16 residues long. CDR1 DFQATT and CDR2 SNEGSKA come from the germline V gene (reference sequence).

The chain joins TRBV20-1 to TRBJ2-7; 9 nucleotides match TRBD2. With 0 bases clipped from V and 0 bases from J, the junction kept 9 bases outside the gene matches. This CDR3 is 17 amino acids long. From germline, CDR1 is DFQATT and CDR2 SNEGSKA (reference sequence). CDR3 nucleotides: TGCAGTGCTAGAGATCCCAAGGCTAGCGGGATCTCCTACGAGCAGTACTTC. Translation gives CSARDPKASGISYEQYF.